This T cell receptor beta chain appears in the sequencing data of a study of blood T cell repertoires in COVID-19. On the study more broadly: Researchers got acute and convalescent COVID-19 samples from the United States, Italy and Spain. Sources were T cells, B-cell-depleted T cells, or PBMCs; the material itself was cDNA or gDNA.

A single count supports this clone. Per the study methods: The authors estimated nucleated cell counts from reference gene primer amplification. TCRdb's copy holds only in-frame clones and misses some; the assay was immunoSEQ multiplex PCR. The D gene and trimming were derived from the DNA, and the V and J assignments and clone size from that table. The table lists more than 200,000 clones, 88% of them singletons. After removal of 6 bases from V and 6 bases from J, the junction contained 8 bases not matched to a gene. There are 15 residues in the CDR3. Germline CDR1 SGHVS, CDR2 FNYEAQ. The sequenced sample consisted of peripheral blood. The origin of this receptor is a woman aged 55-69 years with acute or convalescent COVID-19. V gene TRBV7-6 combines with J gene TRBJ2-1, with TRBD2 matching over 10 bases. The CDR3: CASSSSGLASNEQFF. As DNA, the CDR3 is TGTGCCAGCAGTTCCTCGGGACTAGCGAGCAATGAGCAGTTCTTC.